This is a list of T cell receptor beta chains from one sample in a study of blood T cell repertoires in COVID-19. The method was immunoSEQ multiplex PCR; TCRdb's version includes in-frame clones alone and lacks a portion of them. The table lists tens of thousands of clones, roughly 90% of them singletons, with approximately 4% in the top ten. The sample consisted of peripheral blood. These receptors all come from a human donor in a cohort sampled during active COVID-19. The CDR3 runs from the conserved cysteine through the conserved F or W. D genes are given only for firm matches. A row's size may be missing; if present it is once, few, many or a size class.

TRBJ2-1 TRBV25-1 TRBD2 . CAASGRGNNEQFF TGTGCCGCTAGCGGGAGGGGCAACAATGAGCAGTTCTTC
TRBJ2-4 TRBV5-1 . . CASSTGRTVDLDIQYF TGCGCCAGCAGCACTGGCCGGACAGTAGATTTGGACATTCAGTACTTC
TRBJ2-1 TRBV30 . . CAWSGNRGGVNEQFF TGTGCCTGGAGCGGAAACAGGGGAGGTGTGAATGAGCAGTTCTTC
TRBJ2-1 TRBV5-4 TRBD2 . CATPGGHNNEQFF TGTGCCACTCCGGGGGGGCACAACAATGAGCAGTTCTTC
TRBJ2-1 TRBV3-1/TRBV3-2 TRBD2 once CASSPRLAGVNEQFF TGTGCCAGCAGTCCCCGACTAGCGGGAGTCAATGAGCAGTTCTTC
TRBJ1-2 TRBV27 . . CASSGAGPNLGYTF TGTGCCAGCAGTGGGGCAGGGCCGAACCTGGGCTACACCTTC
TRBJ2-1 TRBV13 . . CASSLDSRSYNEQFF TGTGCCAGCAGCTTGGACAGCCGCTCCTACAATGAGCAGTTCTTC
TRBJ2-7 TRBV27 . . CASRPSESFYEQYF TGTGCCAGCAGACCCTCTGAGTCCTTCTACGAGCAGTACTTC
TRBJ2-3 TRBV19 . . CASNPGPTADTQYF TGTGCCAGCAACCCGGGTCCGACGGCAGATACGCAGTATTTT
TRBJ2-1 TRBV9 . . CASQRGQNPFYNEQFF TGTGCCTCGCAACGCGGGCAGAATCCCTTCTACAATGAGCAGTTCTTC
TRBJ1-6 TRBV5-1 . . CASSLDRPNSPLHF TGCGCCAGCAGCTTGGACAGGCCGAATTCACCCCTCCACTTT
TRBJ2-7 TRBV28 TRBD2 . CASSLGPSGTYEQYF TGTGCCAGCAGTTTGGGCCCTAGCGGCACCTACGAGCAGTACTTC
TRBJ2-2 TRBV11-3 TRBD2 . CASSPSGSLTGELFF TGTGCCAGCAGCCCCAGCGGGAGCCTCACCGGGGAGCTGTTTTTT
TRBJ2-7 TRBV28 . . CASSFDSDPSYEQYF TGTGCCAGCAGTTTTGACAGCGACCCCTCCTACGAGCAGTACTTC
TRBJ1-3 TRBV19 . . CASSPGQQKDTIYF TGTGCCAGTAGTCCCGGACAGCAGAAGGACACCATATATTTT
TRBJ2-7 TRBV19 TRBD2 . CASSETSATSYEQYF TGTGCCAGTAGTGAGACTAGCGCGACCTCCTACGAGCAGTACTTC
TRBJ2-3 TRBV4-2 . . CASSQLLSGSGDTQYF TGTGCCAGCAGCCAACTCCTTAGCGGAAGCGGAGATACGCAGTATTTT
TRBJ2-3 TRBV19 . . CASSITGVLDTQYF TGTGCCAGTAGTATTACCGGGGTTTTGGATACGCAGTATTTT
TRBJ2-5 TRBV7-3 . few CASSVSLGVGETQYF TGTGCCAGCAGCGTATCCTTAGGGGTGGGGGAGACCCAGTACTTC
TRBJ2-7 TRBV5-1 TRBD2 . CASSLTSGRAHEQYF TGCGCCAGCAGCCTGACTAGCGGGAGGGCCCACGAGCAGTACTTC
TRBJ2-7 TRBV27 TRBD1 . CASSFGTGSEQYF TGTGCCAGCAGTTTCGGGACAGGGTCCGAGCAGTACTTC
TRBJ2-7 TRBV10-3 . . CAISESPGYEQYF TGTGCCATCAGTGAGTCCCCGGGCTACGAGCAGTACTTC
TRBJ2-3 TRBV4-1 . . CASSQGYGGTDTQYF TGCGCCAGCAGCCAAGGATACGGGGGAACAGATACGCAGTATTTT
TRBJ1-1 TRBV6-1 . . CASSEALGAIMNTEAFF TGTGCCAGCAGTGAAGCCCTCGGAGCCATTATGAACACTGAAGCTTTCTTT
TRBJ2-7 TRBV11-2 . few CASSLTGYEQYF TGTGCCAGCAGCCTGACTGGTTACGAGCAGTACTTC
TRBJ2-3 TRBV15 TRBD1 . CATLNRGRTDTQYF TGTGCCACTCTGAACAGGGGGCGGACAGATACGCAGTATTTT
TRBJ2-7 TRBV10-1 TRBD2 few CASSDGLAGGLEQYF TGCGCCAGCAGTGACGGGCTAGCGGGAGGTCTCGAGCAGTACTTC
TRBJ1-1 TRBV6-5 . . CASSLEGERAEAFF TGTGCCAGCAGTCTAGAGGGGGAACGCGCTGAAGCTTTCTTT
TRBJ2-3 TRBV14 TRBD2 . CASSPRSGGTQYF TGTGCCAGCAGCCCACGGAGCGGGGGTACGCAGTATTTT
TRBJ2-1 TRBV14 . . CASSQLSNNEQFF TGTGCCAGCAGCCAACTATCCAACAATGAGCAGTTCTTC
TRBJ2-7 TRBV5-6 . . CASSALGGPNEQYF TGTGCCAGCAGCGCTCTGGGGGGGCCGAACGAGCAGTACTTC
TRBJ1-1 TRBV29-1 TRBD1 . CSATGVEAFF TGCAGCGCAACAGGGGTTGAAGCTTTCTTT
TRBJ1-1 TRBV28 TRBD1 . CASSPQTGVNTEAFF TGTGCCAGCAGTCCCCAGACAGGGGTGAACACTGAAGCTTTCTTT
TRBJ2-7 TRBV4-3 . once CASSQARAYEQYF TGCGCCAGCAGCCAAGCCAGGGCCTACGAGCAGTACTTC
TRBJ1-1 TRBV2 . few CASSVGAGMNTEAFF TGTGCCAGCAGTGTAGGGGCAGGGATGAACACTGAAGCTTTCTTT
TRBJ1-2 TRBV7-9 . . CASSLGSAGANYGYTF TGTGCCAGCAGCTTAGGGTCTGCCGGGGCTAACTATGGCTACACCTTC
TRBJ1-1 TRBV11-1 . . CASSLEGWGTEAFF TGTGCCAGCAGCTTAGAGGGGTGGGGCACTGAAGCTTTCTTT
TRBJ2-3 TRBV6-6 TRBD2 . CASRLAGQNTDTQYF TGTGCCAGCAGACTAGCGGGGCAGAACACAGATACGCAGTATTTT
TRBJ2-7 TRBV7-2 . . CASSLVRLADPYEQYF TGTGCCAGCAGCTTAGTGCGGTTAGCCGATCCCTACGAGCAGTACTTC
TRBJ2-7 TRBV28 . . CASSPSSDSYEQYF TGTGCCAGCAGTCCATCCTCGGACAGCTACGAGCAGTACTTC
TRBJ1-5 TRBV6-2/TRBV6-3 . . CASSSGAWQPQHF TGTGCCAGCAGTTCTGGGGCTTGGCAGCCCCAGCATTTT
TRBJ2-5 TRBV6-5 TRBD1 once CASGDRSQETQYF TGTGCCAGCGGGGACAGGTCACAAGAGACCCAGTACTTC
TRBJ2-7 TRBV3-1/TRBV3-2 . . CASSQAQDFYEQYF TGTGCCAGCAGCCAAGCCCAAGACTTTTACGAGCAGTACTTC
TRBJ2-7 TRBV6-5 . . CAGEKSVGDEQYF TGTGCCGGCGAAAAGTCGGTAGGGGACGAGCAGTACTTC
TRBJ2-1 TRBV6-2/TRBV6-3 TRBD1 once CASSYSDRNEQFF TGTGCCAGCAGTTACTCGGACAGGAATGAGCAGTTCTTC
TRBJ2-1 TRBV7-9 TRBD1 . CASSLDRVYRFF TGTGCCAGCAGCTTGGACAGGGTTTACCGGTTCTTC
TRBJ1-5 TRBV7-2 . . CASSLLGASNQPQHF TGTGCCAGCAGCTTATTGGGGGCCAGCAATCAGCCCCAGCATTTT
TRBJ1-6 TRBV18 TRBD1 . CASSPGQGFNSPLHF TGTGCCAGCTCACCTGGACAGGGTTTTAATTCACCCCTCCACTTT
TRBJ1-4 TRBV7-6 . . CASSLATGTPDGLNEKLFF TGTGCCAGCAGCTTAGCCACCGGGACACCCGATGGACTTAATGAAAAACTGTTTTTT
TRBJ1-5 TRBV19 TRBD1 . CASSFPDRAQPQHF TGTGCCAGTAGTTTCCCGGACAGGGCACAGCCCCAGCATTTT
TRBJ2-7 TRBV19 . . CATRKGVAYEQYF TGTGCCACGAGAAAGGGGGTGGCCTACGAGCAGTACTTC
TRBJ1-1 TRBV5-6 . few CASSFGPGTEAFF TGTGCCAGCAGCTTCGGCCCAGGGACTGAAGCTTTCTTT
TRBJ2-1 TRBV19 TRBD2 . CASSTSGGPNEQFF TGTGCCAGTAGTACTAGCGGGGGGCCCAATGAGCAGTTCTTC
TRBJ1-1 TRBV12-3/TRBV12-4 . . CASSLAPITEAFF TGTGCCAGCAGTTTAGCGCCTATCACTGAAGCTTTCTTT